This is a list of T cell receptor beta chains from one sample in a study of blood T cell repertoires in COVID-19. Generated by immunoSEQ multiplex PCR, the TCRdb table keeps only in-frame clones and is missing some. This table holds hundreds of thousands of clones, approximately 89% found once. The sample was peripheral blood. These receptors were obtained from a woman in her twenties or thirties with COVID-19, enrolled during active disease. CDR3s include the opening cysteine and the closing phenylalanine or tryptophan. D genes are given only for firm matches.

V,J,D,CDR3
TRBV18,TRBJ1-4,NA,CASSPGPPQGTNEKLFF
TRBV6-5,TRBJ1-5,NA,CASSLDSGSNQPQHF
TRBV29-1,TRBJ2-2,NA,CSVEDRGNHTGELFF
TRBV3-1/TRBV3-2,TRBJ2-5,TRBD2,CASSQGLAGGRGTQYF
TRBV5-1,TRBJ2-1,TRBD2,CASSQTGTSHNEQFF
TRBV28,TRBJ1-5,TRBD1,CASSSTGGGNQPQHF
TRBV15,TRBJ2-2,NA,CARPGPRGTGELFF
TRBV6-2/TRBV6-3,TRBJ1-4,TRBD1,CASSSRQGREKLFF
TRBV10-1,TRBJ1-1,TRBD1,CATYRGTDLAMNTEAFF
TRBV2,TRBJ2-3,TRBD2,CASSELGRADTQYF
TRBV25-1,TRBJ1-2,TRBD1,CARRTGDLRGYTF
TRBV28,TRBJ2-7,NA,CASSSPQGGEQYF
TRBV11-3,TRBJ2-7,TRBD1,CASSLGQGDGEQYF
TRBV15,TRBJ1-6,NA,CATSRDRGRPVISSPLHF
TRBV2,TRBJ1-6,NA,CASSETGVNSPLHF
TRBV7-7,TRBJ1-3,NA,CASSATGASGNTIYF
TRBV2,TRBJ2-1,NA,CASSEPARGYNEQFF
TRBV15,TRBJ2-1,TRBD2,CATSAWGSGTSGYNEQFF
TRBV5-4,TRBJ2-5,NA,CASSLFPVQEAQYF
TRBV9,TRBJ2-5,TRBD2,CASSPRGGYGGTQYF
TRBV5-6,TRBJ2-2,NA,CASRGTANTGELFF
TRBV5-1,TRBJ1-1,NA,CASSHIDTNTEAFF
TRBV7-9,TRBJ2-2,NA,CASSPRRGGELFF
TRBV24-1,TRBJ2-6,NA,CATYCLAGANVLTF
TRBV5-6,TRBJ2-2,TRBD2,CASSSFFSGPTGELFF
TRBV5-4,TRBJ2-5,TRBD2,CASSDGLAGTETQYF
TRBV11-3,TRBJ1-1,NA,CASSLERPTEAFF
TRBV10-3,TRBJ1-4,TRBD1,CAISVQPGQDGEKLFF
TRBV18,TRBJ2-1,TRBD1,CASSPTGQTLNEQFF
TRBV6-6,TRBJ2-5,NA,CASALEVRETQYF
TRBV12-5,TRBJ2-1,TRBD1,CASGPGTGTYNEQFF
TRBV5-1,TRBJ2-5,NA,CASSLGGSQETQYF
TRBV25-1,TRBJ2-2,NA,CASGGGLSNTGELFF
TRBV5-8,TRBJ2-5,NA,CASSPRTQYF
TRBV19,TRBJ1-2,NA,CASTSEGRYGYTF
TRBV11-2,TRBJ1-5,NA,CASSLSGMGQPQHF
TRBV9,TRBJ2-3,TRBD2,CASSVKPGGAGSDTQYF
TRBV12-3/TRBV12-4,TRBJ2-3,NA,CASSLGDTQYF
TRBV5-4,TRBJ2-3,NA,CASSHRDSLSTDTQYF
TRBV5-1,TRBJ2-3,NA,CASSLAGSRTDTQYF
TRBV27,TRBJ1-6,NA,CASSLAVNSPLHF
TRBV4-1,TRBJ1-6,NA,CASSQVGQSISPLHF
TRBV14,TRBJ2-1,TRBD2,CASSLGLAREQFF
TRBV30,TRBJ1-4,NA,CAWNQGIANEKLFF
TRBV5-1,TRBJ2-3,TRBD1,CASSLGDRRTDTQYF
TRBV6-5,TRBJ2-5,NA,CASSIQGAGETQYF
TRBV24-1,TRBJ2-1,TRBD2,CATSDRGGGSYNEQFF
TRBV18,TRBJ1-1,NA,CASSGGADTEAFF
TRBV7-9,TRBJ1-2,NA,CASSLGTPGGYTF
TRBV3-1/TRBV3-2,TRBJ1-6,TRBD1,CASSQDRGQGGSSYNSPLHF
TRBV5-8,TRBJ2-3,TRBD1,CASSLERQGGTDTQYF
TRBV6-5,TRBJ1-1,TRBD1,CASSFTYRGTEAFF
TRBV9,TRBJ2-1,TRBD2,CASSVDTSGGPYNEQFF
TRBV19,TRBJ2-3,TRBD1,CASSMGTGAITDTQYF
TRBV7-9,TRBJ1-5,NA,CASSPGIGINQPQHF
TRBV19,TRBJ1-6,NA,CASSTPVGQLDNSPLHF
TRBV24-1,TRBJ2-3,NA,CATQDRAKGTQYF
TRBV12-3/TRBV12-4,TRBJ1-2,NA,CASSAAADGYTF
TRBV27,TRBJ2-7,NA,CASSLRRPGYEQYF
TRBV19,TRBJ1-5,NA,CASSGHLRLNSNQPQHF